The 2 T cell receptor beta chains below were found in one sample sequenced in a study of T-cell reconstitution after alpha-beta-depleted transplantation in children. This sample's TCRbeta library carried unique molecular identifier barcodes. TCRdb re-derived calls from the PCR reads in MiXCR, one entry per CDR3 protein. The sample shows 700,000 to 950,000 distinct CDR3 sequences, about 16% of them seen only once. Sequencing was performed on PBMCs, mostly from graft donor cells, taken 360 days after TCRalphabeta/CD19-depleted stem cell transplant. These receptors originate from a male patient younger than 18 who had a stem cell transplant for acute lymphoblastic leukemia, so the T cells may come from the graft donor.

In regard to this clonotype: A much larger clonotype is one base distant, so this may be a read error. The rearrangement uses TRBV7-3 and TRBJ2-3; the D is unclear. The V end was cut by 2 bases, the J end by 5 bases, with 5 bases between. The CDR3 is 12 amino acids. CDR1 is SGHTA, CDR2 FQGTGA, per germline. The CDR3 nucleotides read TGTGCCAGCAGCTTATACGGAGATACGCAGTATTTT. It codes for CASSLYGDTQYF.

This clonotype was seen only a few times. V and J are TRBV7-7 and TRBJ2-7; 12 bases agree with TRBD1. CDR1 and CDR2 (germline): SSHAT, FNYEAQ (reference sequence). The CDR3 runs 14 residues. Trimming at V came to 5 bases and at J to 7 bases, leaving 6 bases not matched to a gene. The CDR3 loop reads CASSLGQGAEEQYF. CDR3 bases: TGTGCCAGCAGCCTGGGACAGGGGGCGGAGGAGCAGTACTTC.